The 18 T cell receptor beta chains in this list originate from one sample, sequenced in a study of blood T cell repertoires in COVID-19. Clones were sequenced by immunoSEQ multiplex PCR, and TCRdb holds only the in-frame ones, with some missing. The sample carries some 260,000 clones, around four fifths recorded once. Sequencing was performed on PBMCs or T cells enriched from blood (not recorded which). Receptors originate from a man aged 25-40 years with acute COVID-19.

This chain links TRBV5-4 with TRBJ2-7, with D tentatively TRBD2 (6 bases). The germline V gene encodes CDR1 SGHNT and CDR2 YYREEE (reference sequence). Trimming left V 4 bases short and J 9 bases short, with 20 bases between. The CDR3 extends over 14 amino acids. CDR3 coding DNA: TGTGCCAGCAGCGGAGGGCAGGGCCGGGCCTTGCAGTACGTC. Its translation: CASSGGQGRALQYV.

The chain recombines TRBV9 with TRBJ1-1; maybe TRBD1 (6 bases). CDR1 and CDR2 from the germline V gene are SGDLS and YYNGEE. CDR3 length: 14 amino acids. Trimming pared 3 bases from V and 0 bases from J, leaving 9 bases between. The CDR3 DNA follows: TGTGCCAGCAGCGCGGACAGCGTGAACACTGAAGCTTTCTTT. It is translated as CASSADSVNTEAFF.

In this sample, this clone turned up a few times. The V call is TRBV7-2, the J call TRBJ2-6; D may be TRBD2 (5 bases). CDR1 is SGHTA and CDR2 is FQGNSA in the germline V gene. Trimming stripped 3 bases from V and 0 bases from J, with 18 bases between. This CDR3 comprises 19 residues. CDR3 sequence: CASSFPGGLTRSGANVLTF. CDR3 nucleotide sequence: TGTGCCAGCAGCTTCCCCGGAGGTTTGACTCGCTCTGGGGCCAACGTCCTGACTTTC.

CDR3 region: CASSFGVNTKSYNEQFF. CDR3 coding DNA: TGTGCCAGCAGTTTCGGGGTTAACACCAAATCCTACAATGAGCAGTTCTTC. The J gene is TRBJ2-1, the V gene TRBV27, with TRBD2 as a possible D gene (5 bases). The V gene lost 3 bases and the J gene lost 1 base, with 16 bases spanning the gap. CDR3 length equals 17 residues. Germline V lookup: CDR1 MNHEY, CDR2 SMNVEV (reference sequence).

CDR3 sequence: CASTYGLSTGELFF. The CDR3 region has the DNA TGTGCCAGCACCTACGGACTCAGCACCGGGGAGCTGTTTTTT. The chain joins TRBV4-2 to TRBJ2-2; perhaps TRBD2 as D (5 bases). Trimming pared 7 bases from V and 4 bases from J, leaving 13 bases between. CDR1 LGHNA and CDR2 YNFKEQ come from the germline V gene. The CDR3 contains 14 residues.

The J gene is TRBJ1-2, the V gene TRBV24-1, with D perhaps TRBD1 (5 bases). The V gene's germline CDR1 is KGHDR and CDR2 SFDVKD. Trimming took 4 bases from V and 2 from J, leaving 16 bases between them. The CDR3 consists of 16 residues. The DNA for the CDR3 is TGTGCCACCAGTGACGGAGGATCGGAGGGGAACTATGGCTACACCTTC. The encoded protein is CATSDGGSEGNYGYTF.

The V gene is TRBV5-4, the J gene TRBJ2-1; D not resolved. The CDR3 length is 13 residues. The V and J ends lost 2 bases and 3 bases respectively, with 6 bases between them. Germline CDR1 SGHNT, CDR2 YYREEE (reference sequence). This chain's CDR3 is CASSFYNYNEQFF. The DNA for the CDR3 is TGTGCCAGCAGCTTTTACAACTACAATGAGCAGTTCTTC.

The rearrangement joins TRBV2 to TRBJ1-2; the match to TRBD1 covers 9 bases. With 8 bases clipped from V and 6 bases from J, the junction kept 13 bases outside the gene matches. CDR3 length: 15 residues. Germline V lookup: CDR1 SNHLY, CDR2 FYNNEI. The CDR3 here is CASGEPGQGKDGYTF. As DNA, the CDR3 is TGTGCCAGCGGGGAGCCGGGACAGGGAAAGGATGGCTACACCTTC.

The rearrangement joins TRBV24-1 to TRBJ1-5, with 11 bases matching TRBD1. The CDR3 length is 16 residues. Per the germline V gene, CDR1 is KGHDR and CDR2 is SFDVKD. The CDR3 region is CATSKSGTGGSQPQHF. DNA of the CDR3: TGTGCGACCTCAAAATCCGGGACAGGGGGTTCTCAGCCCCAGCATTTT.

The V gene is TRBV30, the J gene TRBJ2-7, with TRBD2 as a possible D gene (5 bases). Germline V gene data show CDR1 as GTSNPN and CDR2 as SVGIG (reference sequence). Trimming stripped 0 bases from V and 3 bases from J, with 9 bases between. The CDR3 has 13 amino acids. The CDR3 spells CAWSVPGIYEQYV. DNA of the CDR3: TGTGCCTGGAGTGTACCGGGGATCTACGAGCAGTACGTC.

The CDR3 DNA reads TGTGCCAGCAGGTCAGGGTGGGATGAAGCTTTCTTT. Protein product: CASRSGWDEAFF. V is TRBV28 and J is TRBJ1-1; possibly TRBD1 for D (5 bases). The CDR3 covers 12 residues. V lost 6 bases to trimming and J lost 7 bases, with 12 bases between them. CDR1 MDHEN and CDR2 SYDVKM come from the germline V gene. Combining the CDR3 with reference TRBV28 and TRBJ1-1 gives the whole variable domain DVKVTQSSRYLVKRTGEKVFLECVQDMDHENMFWYRQDPGLGLRLIYFSYDVKMKEKGDIPEGYSVSREKKERFSLILESASTNQTSMYLCASRSGWDEAFFGQGTRLTVV.

The rearrangement joins TRBV11-2 to TRBJ2-3; no firm D call. The CDR3 spans 13 residues. V lost 2 bases and J lost 5, with 8 bases in between. The germline CDR1 and CDR2 sequences are SGHAT and FQNNGV. CDR3 DNA sequence: TGTGCCAGCAGCTTATATCCAGAAGATACGCAGTATTTT. Translation gives CASSLYPEDTQYF.

This chain connects TRBV9 to TRBJ2-3; D unresolved. The V end lost 0 bases, the J end lost 3 bases, and 8 bases lay between the germline ends. Germline V CDR1 and CDR2: SGDLS, YYNGEE. The length of the CDR3 is 14 residues. The CDR3 spells CASSVVGFTDTQYF. The CDR3 nucleotides are TGTGCCAGCAGCGTAGTCGGGTTTACAGATACGCAGTATTTT.

Points on this clone: The limits of the CDR3 on the DNA are not certain, so only TCRdb's listed CDR3 is given. This chain uses TRBV19 with TRBJ2-1; whether TRBD1, the table's D call, matches the DNA was not checked. CDR1 is LNHDA, CDR2 SQIVND, per germline (reference sequence). Inclusive of both ends, the CDR3 amounts to 14 amino acids. Here the CDR3 reads CASSIDVGQGAFFF.

This chain joins TRBV7-9 and TRBJ2-5; TRBD2 matches at 12 bases. Germline V CDR1 and CDR2: SEHNR, FQNEAQ (reference sequence). CDR3 length: 15 amino acids. Germline trimming cut 1 base from V and 8 bases from J; bases unmatched to any gene: 5. The CDR3 sequence: CASSLGLAGEKTQYF. CDR3 sequence (DNA): TGTGCCAGCAGCTTAGGACTAGCGGGAGAGAAAACCCAGTACTTC.

V and J are TRBV7-9 and TRBJ1-1; the D is unclear. This CDR3 comprises 15 residues. V was shortened by 5 bases and J by 4 bases, with 17 bases between the two germline ends. CDR1 and CDR2 (germline): SEHNR, FQNEAQ (reference sequence). The CDR3 here is CASSPESLTATEAFF. Here the CDR3 DNA reads TGTGCCAGCAGCCCAGAGTCACTAACGGCCACTGAAGCTTTCTTT.

The chain uses TRBV28 and TRBJ2-1; 8 positions agree with TRBD2. Germline V gene sequence: CDR1 MDHEN, CDR2 SYDVKM. V trimming: 4 bases; J trimming: 3 bases; junction bases outside the gene matches: 8. The CDR3 covers 16 residues. CDR3 residues: CASSSKLAGSYNEQFF. CDR3 in DNA: TGTGCCAGCAGTTCAAAATTAGCGGGGAGCTACAATGAGCAGTTCTTC. The variable domain in full, completed from reference TRBV28 and TRBJ2-1, reads DVKVTQSSRYLVKRTGEKVFLECVQDMDHENMFWYRQDPGLGLRLIYFSYDVKMKEKGDIPEGYSVSREKKERFSLILESASTNQTSMYLCASSSKLAGSYNEQFFGPGTRLTVL.

The CDR3 DNA reads as TGCAGCGCCGAGCCGACAGGACTCTATGGCTACACCTTC. Protein: CSAEPTGLYGYTF. The chain links TRBV29-1 to TRBJ1-2, with a possible D match to TRBD1 (6 bases). The CDR3 loop spans 13 amino acids. From germline, CDR1 is SQVTM and CDR2 ANQGSEA. Trimming shortened V by 7 bases and J by 4 bases, and 16 bases separated the two germline ends. The complete variable domain, with remaining parts taken from reference TRBV29-1 and TRBJ1-2, reads SAVISQKPSRDICQRGTSLTIQCQVDSQVTMMFWYRQQPGQSLTLIATANQGSEATYESGFVIDKFPISRPNLTFSTLTVSNMSPEDSSIYLCSAEPTGLYGYTFGSGTRLTVV.